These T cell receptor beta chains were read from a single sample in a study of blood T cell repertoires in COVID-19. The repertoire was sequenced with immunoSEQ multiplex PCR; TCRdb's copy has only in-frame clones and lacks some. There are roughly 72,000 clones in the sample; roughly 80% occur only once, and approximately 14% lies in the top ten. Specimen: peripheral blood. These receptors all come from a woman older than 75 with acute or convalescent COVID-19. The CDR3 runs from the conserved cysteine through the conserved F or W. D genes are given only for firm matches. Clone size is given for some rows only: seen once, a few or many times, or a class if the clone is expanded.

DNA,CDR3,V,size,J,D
TGTGCCAGCAGCTCGGGGGGTGGTTCGGGACAGGAGATTCGGCGGAATGAAAAACTGTTTTTT,CASSSGGGSGQEIRRNEKLFF,TRBV7-6,.,TRBJ1-4,TRBD1
TGTGCCAGCAGCCCTGAGGTGTTGACTAACTATGGCTACACCTTC,CASSPEVLTNYGYTF,TRBV14,.,TRBJ1-2,.
TGTGCCAGCAGCTTTGGGCGGCTAGCGGCAGCGTATGGCGGGGAGCTGTTTTTT,CASSFGRLAAAYGGELFF,TRBV11-2,many,TRBJ2-2,TRBD2
TGCGCCAGCAGCTTGTCCGCGACAGGGGGCACAGATACGCAGTATTTT,CASSLSATGGTDTQYF,TRBV5-1,once,TRBJ2-3,TRBD1
TGTGCCAGCAGCCAAGATTGGGGAGGGAACTATGGCTACACCTTC,CASSQDWGGNYGYTF,TRBV3-1/TRBV3-2,few,TRBJ1-2,.
TGTGCCAGTACCACGCGTCCAGGGAACGACTATGGCTACACCTTC,CASTTRPGNDYGYTF,TRBV19,.,TRBJ1-2,.
TGTGCCAGCAGCCGCGGACAGTTTAACTATGGCTACACCTTC,CASSRGQFNYGYTF,TRBV5-4,.,TRBJ1-2,.
TGTGCCAGCAGTGAAGGTAGTTTTATGGAAAAACTGTTTTTT,CASSEGSFMEKLFF,TRBV6-1,.,TRBJ1-4,.
TGTGCCAGCAGCTTAGGACAGGGAGCTTTCTTT,CASSLGQGAFF,TRBV7-9,.,TRBJ1-1,TRBD1
TGTGCCAGCAGCTTGGTTGCAGGGGACAATCAGCCCCAGCATTTT,CASSLVAGDNQPQHF,TRBV5-5,.,TRBJ1-5,.
TGTGCCAGTCTTTGGACAGGGCGCGGACTGAACGCTGAAGCTTTCTTT,CASLWTGRGLNAEAFF,TRBV19,few,TRBJ1-1,TRBD1
.,CSASTPSSSGFF,TRBV20-1,.,TRBJ2-1,.
TGTGCCAGTAGTATCGGGGGAGGGCCCAGGGACGAGCAGTACTTC,CASSIGGGPRDEQYF,TRBV19,many,TRBJ2-7,TRBD2
TGTGCCATCAGTGAGTCTTTGAGGCCTACCTACGAGCAGTACTTC,CAISESLRPTYEQYF,TRBV10-3,.,TRBJ2-7,.
TGTGCCAGCAGTGAAGTGAAAGGGACAGGGGTTGGCTACACCTTC,CASSEVKGTGVGYTF,TRBV2,few,TRBJ1-2,TRBD1
TGTGCCAGCAGCGCTGAAGTCCGGGAAACCTACACAGATACGCAGTATTTT,CASSAEVRETYTDTQYF,TRBV9,.,TRBJ2-3,.
TGTGCCAGCAGCTTAGCGTCGGAGAATCAGCCCCAGCATTTT,CASSLASENQPQHF,TRBV7-9,few,TRBJ1-5,.
TGCGCCAGCAGCCACTACGTCAACAGGGGAGCCAAAAACATTCAGTACTTC,CASSHYVNRGAKNIQYF,TRBV4-1,.,TRBJ2-4,TRBD1
TGCGCCAGCAGCCACCTTGAGGGGGTGGGCACTGAAGCTTTCTTT,CASSHLEGVGTEAFF,TRBV4-1,.,TRBJ1-1,.
TGTGCCAGCAGCTTATCCGGGAGGAACTATGGCTACACCTTC,CASSLSGRNYGYTF,TRBV7-9,once,TRBJ1-2,.
TGTGCCAGCAGCCTCGGGACATTTGGCCCTGGAAACACCATATATTTT,CASSLGTFGPGNTIYF,TRBV7-6,.,TRBJ1-3,.
TGTGCCAGCAGCATCCAGGGGTCTGGGGCCAACGTCCTGACTTTC,CASSIQGSGANVLTF,TRBV11-2,once,TRBJ2-6,.
TGTGCCAGCTCACCACCGGGACTGAAGAACACCGGGGAGCTGTTTTTT,CASSPPGLKNTGELFF,TRBV18,.,TRBJ2-2,.
TGTGCCAGCAGCTTAGAGTTAGTGCCATTCGGAGAGACCCAGTACTTC,CASSLELVPFGETQYF,TRBV7-7,.,TRBJ2-5,.
TGTGCCAGTAGTATGGGGGCGCGGAGAGAGAACACTGAAGCTTTCTTT,CASSMGARRENTEAFF,TRBV19,.,TRBJ1-1,.
TGTGCCAGCAGCCCCATTGGGGGAGCGGGCGCAGATACGCAGTATTTT,CASSPIGGAGADTQYF,TRBV5-4,.,TRBJ2-3,.
TGTGCCAGCAGTGAAGGGACAGTATACTATGGCTACACCTTC,CASSEGTVYYGYTF,TRBV2,few,TRBJ1-2,.
TGTGCCAGCAGTGAAGGCCAGGGCTCCGGGGAGCTGTTTTTT,CASSEGQGSGELFF,TRBV2,.,TRBJ2-2,.
TGTGCCAGCAGCCCCAGCCGCGGAGCGGCGGGGCAGTACTTC,CASSPSRGAAGQYF,TRBV5-4,.,TRBJ2-7,.
TGTGCCAGTCATAACAGGGAAGAGACCCAGTACTTC,CASHNREETQYF,TRBV19,.,TRBJ2-5,.
TGTGCCAGCAGCTTAGCAATAAAAAACTACGAGCAGTACTTC,CASSLAIKNYEQYF,TRBV7-8,.,TRBJ2-7,.
TGTGCCAGCAGCTTGCTCAGGGCAGATGAAGGAAACACCATATATTTT,CASSLLRADEGNTIYF,TRBV5-6,.,TRBJ1-3,.
TGTGCCAGCAGCCGGGGACAGGGGGACTATGGCTACACCTTC,CASSRGQGDYGYTF,TRBV9,.,TRBJ1-2,TRBD1
TGTGCCAGCAGCTTAGGTACGGGTTCCACTGAAGCTTTCTTT,CASSLGTGSTEAFF,TRBV11-2,.,TRBJ1-1,.
TGTGCCAGTAGCGTGTTTGCGGGCACAGATACGCAGTATTTT,CASSVFAGTDTQYF,TRBV19,.,TRBJ2-3,.
TGTGCCAGCAGTTTAACTCCTAACTATGGCTACACCTTC,CASSLTPNYGYTF,TRBV12-3/TRBV12-4,.,TRBJ1-2,.
TGTGCCAGCAGTTATTATAGCAATCAGCCCCAGCATTTT,CASSYYSNQPQHF,TRBV6-5,.,TRBJ1-5,.
TGTGCCAGCAGCCCGTACTACGAGCAGTACTTC,CASSPYYEQYF,TRBV5-5,.,TRBJ2-7,.
TGTGCCAGCAGTTACGGACTAGCCCACGAGACCCAGTACTTC,CASSYGLAHETQYF,TRBV6-5,.,TRBJ2-5,TRBD2
TGTGCCAGCAATGACCCCCACAGGGTCGGCAATCAGCCCCAGCATTTT,CASNDPHRVGNQPQHF,TRBV6-1,.,TRBJ1-5,.
TGTGCCAGCAGTGTTAGTAACACCGGGGAGCTGTTTTTT,CASSVSNTGELFF,TRBV2,many,TRBJ2-2,.
TGTGCCAGCATGGGCCGCGGGACAGCCTACAATGAGCAGTTCTTC,CASMGRGTAYNEQFF,TRBV6-5,.,TRBJ2-1,.
TGCGCCAGCAGCTTGCCGGGACTCCCTTACCACGAGCAGTACTTC,CASSLPGLPYHEQYF,TRBV5-1,.,TRBJ2-7,.
TGTGCCAGCAGCTTACAGGGGTCCCCCTACGAGCAGTACTTC,CASSLQGSPYEQYF,TRBV5-6,.,TRBJ2-7,TRBD1
TGTGCCAGCAGCACCAGAATATCTAGCGCCACACAGTACTTC,CASSTRISSATQYF,TRBV7-8,few,TRBJ2-4,.
TGTGCCAGCAGGGCCGGGACTAGCGGGTGGACTGAGCAGTTCTTC,CASRAGTSGWTEQFF,TRBV6-8,.,TRBJ2-1,TRBD2
TGTGCCAGCAGCCAAGACGGACTGCCAAAAGAGACCCAGTACTTC,CASSQDGLPKETQYF,TRBV3-1/TRBV3-2,.,TRBJ2-5,.
TGTGCCAGCTCACCCGCGACAGGAAACATTGGAAACACCATATATTTT,CASSPATGNIGNTIYF,TRBV18,.,TRBJ1-3,.
TGTGCCAGTAGTTTCGTCTCTGGAAACACCATATATTTT,CASSFVSGNTIYF,TRBV19,.,TRBJ1-3,.
TGTGCCAGTAGTGGGACTAGCGGGAGGACCGGGGAGCTGTTTTTT,CASSGTSGRTGELFF,TRBV19,.,TRBJ2-2,TRBD2
TGTGCCAGCAGTTTCCAAGCGGGAGTGGGTAATGAGCAGTTCTTC,CASSFQAGVGNEQFF,TRBV3-1/TRBV3-2,.,TRBJ2-1,TRBD2